This T cell receptor beta chain stems from a study of T cells in Graves' hyperthyroidism and ophthalmopathy. Study-level information: Peripheral blood was taken when the disease was first diagnosed, before any treatment began. Study findings and constraints: Ophthalmopathy was model-predicted a median roughly six months pre-onset.

This clonotype was observed a handful of times. Antigen unknown. V was pared by 5 bases and J by 1 base, with 6 bases of the junction left unmatched. Germline CDR1 reads MNHNS; CDR2 reads SASEGT. The CDR3 runs to 15 residues. Amplification targeted TCR beta CDR3 regions from RNA transcripts. HTBI primers drove first-round RT-PCR of the TCR CDR3. MiXCR, run by TCRdb on the multiplex PCR reads, gives a single entry per CDR3 protein. The table includes fewer than 450,000 distinct CDR3 sequences, about 18% detected once. Specimen: blood. The chain recombines TRBV6-1 with TRBJ1-1, with TRBD1 matching over 8 bases. The sequence was collected from a man between 18 and 29 years old with Graves' ophthalmopathy. CDR3 protein: CASSQTGTGNTEAFF. CDR3 sequence (DNA): TGTGCCAGCAGTCAGACCGGGACAGGGAACACTGAAGCTTTCTTT.